The 6 T cell receptor beta chains below all came from one sample that was sequenced in a study of CD8+ T cells in alopecia areata. Sorting of pooled cutaneous lymph node cells was based on CD4, CD8alpha, NKG2D, NKG2ACE and other markers. Extraction of RNA preceded its reverse transcription into cDNA, which served as the sequencing template. Only in-frame clones appear in the TCRdb table, and some are missing; sequencing was by immunoSEQ multiplex PCR. The record shows 290,000 or so clones for this sample, with no singletons present. Specimen: CD4+ T cells sorted from a lymph node. The receptors here all came from a C3H/HeJ mouse with alopecia areata. MHC haplotype of the strain: H2-k.

There are a few counts of this clone. Gene names denote mouse genes. Here the CDR3 reads CASSHRLGGQDTQYF. The sequenced part of the CDR3 DNA is TGTGCCAGCAGCCACAGACTGGGGGGGCAAGAC. This chain connects TRBV5 to TRBJ2-5; 11 nucleotides line up with TRBD2. The read ends 4 residues early relative to the CDR3; the germline J gene fills the gap. The CDR3 spans 15 residues. The V gene end was trimmed by 3 bases and the J gene end by 3 bases; junction bases not matched to a gene: 2. CDR1 is LGHNA, CDR2 YNLKQL, per germline (reference sequence).

This clone was counted a few times. Genes and germline are mouse. The CDR3 extends 3 residues past the end of the read, so its final part is completed from the germline J gene. The chain links TRBV5 to TRBJ1-6; D uncertain. TRBJ1-6 is an ORF, with its function uncertain. The CDR3 totals 14 residues. The V gene lost 0 bases and the J gene lost 6 bases, with 6 bases spanning the gap. Germline values: CDR1 LGHNA, CDR2 YNLKQL (reference sequence). The sequenced part of the CDR3 DNA is TGTGCCAGCAGCCAAGATCCCAGTAATTCGCCC. It translates to CASSQDPSNSP. The full-length CDR3 reads as CASSQDPSNSPLYF.

This clone has just a few counts. The gene names here belong to mouse. The read terminates 4 residues before the CDR3 end, so the remaining end is supplied by the germline J gene. The chain recombines TRBV13-1 with TRBJ2-1; TRBD1 is a possible D gene (5 bases). The V end lost 0 bases, the J end lost 6 bases, and 13 bases lay between the germline ends. Germline values: CDR1 NSHNY, CDR2 SYGAGN. The CDR3 sequence is 15 residues long. CDR3 in amino acids: CASSDVPGQGAEQFF. The sequenced part of the CDR3 DNA is TGTGCCAGCAGTGATGTGCCAGGGCAAGGTGCT.

As for this clone: Each gene name is a mouse one. The read ends 4 residues early relative to the CDR3; the germline J gene fills the gap. The rearrangement joins TRBV13-1 to TRBJ2-1; D might be TRBD1 (5 bases). CDR1 is NSHNY, CDR2 SYGAGN, per germline. There are 13 residues in the CDR3. Trimming left V 7 bases short and J 0 bases short, with 8 bases between. Incomplete CDR3 DNA: TGTGCCAGCTTGACAGATAACTATGCT. Amino acid sequence: CASLTDNYA. The entire CDR3 sequence reads CASLTDNYAEQFF.

On this clone itself: The listed genes are named as in mouse. The sequenced fragment ends 4 residues before the CDR3 boundary, so the rest is inferred from the germline J gene. This rearrangement joins TRBV19 to TRBJ2-1; 10 bases line up with TRBD2. Germline V gene sequence: CDR1 FNHDT, CDR2 SITEND (reference sequence). The CDR3 has 14 amino acids. J was trimmed by 6 bases and V by 6 bases; bases with no gene match: 6. The CDR3 is CASTPGGALAEQFF. Partial CDR3 DNA: TGTGCCAGCACCCCTGGGGGGGCGCTTGCT.

About this clone itself: Mouse germline and gene names are used. The read halts 4 residues ahead of the CDR3 end, with the missing end drawn from the germline J gene. The same CDR3 is also encoded by other DNA sequences in this sample. V is TRBV19 and J is TRBJ1-1, with no clear D. The ends were cut back, 3 bases at V and 0 bases at J, with 6 bases in the middle. CDR3 length: 13 residues. The germline V gene encodes CDR1 FNHDT and CDR2 SITEND (reference sequence). The CDR3: CASSTGQNTEVFF. CDR3 DNA (partial): TGTGCCAGCAGTACAGGACAGAACACA.